The next 31 T cell receptor beta chains were all read from a single sample in a study of post-analysis software for immune sequencing data. Study results and caveats: The study found TRBV5-6, TRBV5-1 and TRBV20-1 among 4 or 5 TRBV segments more frequent in patients than controls.

No antigens are known for them. Each TCR beta cDNA library carried unique molecular identifiers. MiXCR was run by TCRdb on the PCR reads, yielding one entry per CDR3 protein. The sample has around 190,000 distinct CDR3 sequences, 25% to 35% seen once. The sample comprised blood. These TCRs come from a girl under 18 with multiple sclerosis.

In nucleotides, the CDR3 is TGCGCCAGCAGCGTGCAACTAGCGGGAGCGAATGAGCAGTTCTTC. It codes for CASSVQLAGANEQFF. This chain joins TRBV5-1 and TRBJ2-1; TRBD2 matches 11 bases. Germline V gives CDR1 SGHRS, CDR2 YFSETQ. After removal of 4 bases from V and 7 bases from J, the junction contained 7 bases not matched to a gene. The CDR3 extends over 15 amino acids.

This chain joins TRBV4-1 and TRBJ1-1; D might be TRBD1 (6 bases). Between the trimmed V and J ends, which lost 6 bases and 6 bases, there was a span of 14 bases. Germline CDR1 is MGHRA and CDR2 is YSYEKL. CDR3 length equals 13 residues. CDR3 loop: CASSLGGQSEAFF. DNA for the CDR3: TGCGCCAGCAGTCTAGGGGGGCAGTCTGAAGCTTTCTTT.

This clonotype was seen at least ten times. The V gene is TRBV28, the J gene TRBJ2-7, with 7 nucleotides matching TRBD1. Germline V gene data show CDR1 as MDHEN and CDR2 as SYDVKM. V was clipped by 6 bases and J by 4 bases; unmatched bases: 6. The CDR3 has 13 residues. The CDR3 reads CASSVGTVYEQYF. The CDR3 bases are TGTGCCAGCAGCGTCGGGACAGTTTACGAGCAGTACTTC.

This clonotype was observed at least ten times. The J gene is TRBJ2-7, the V gene TRBV7-9; TRBD1 or TRBD2 may be the D gene (5 bases each). The CDR3 is 14 residues long. V was clipped by 5 bases and J by 2 bases, with 13 bases between them. Looked up from germline, CDR1 is SEHNR and CDR2 is FQNEAQ (reference sequence). In nucleotides, the CDR3 is TGTGCCAGCAGCCCGCCGAGGGGCCCCTACGAGCAGTACTTC. It translates to CASSPPRGPYEQYF.

The V gene is TRBV28, the J gene TRBJ1-4; a weak D match, TRBD1 (6 bases). V lost 1 base and J lost 8, with 14 bases in between. Germline-derived CDR1 and CDR2 are MDHEN and SYDVKM. The CDR3 is made up of 15 amino acids. CDR3 region: CASSLLEGVREKLFF. CDR3 sequence (DNA): TGTGCCAGCAGTTTATTGGAGGGGGTTAGGGAAAAACTGTTTTTT.

This clonotype was seen repeatedly, ten times or more. This chain links TRBV7-9 with TRBJ2-7; 7 bases map to TRBD1. This CDR3 has 13 amino acids. Unmatched junction bases numbered 6, after V lost 8 bases and J lost 2 bases. Germline CDR1 is SEHNR and CDR2 is FQNEAQ (reference sequence). CDR3 nucleotide sequence: TGTGCCAGCGGCCGGGACAGTGCCTACGAGCAGTACTTC. Residues: CASGRDSAYEQYF. The entire variable domain, with the rest obtained from reference TRBV7-9 and TRBJ2-7, is as follows: DTGVSQNPRHKITKRGQNVTFRCDPISEHNRLYWYRQTLGQGPEFLTYFQNEAQLEKSRLLSDRFSAERPKGSFSTLEIQRTEQGDSAMYLCASGRDSAYEQYFGPGTRLTVT.

The chain has TRBV7-9 and TRBJ2-3; D remains ambiguous. V was pared by 1 base and J by 4 bases, with 9 bases between. The CDR3 has 14 amino acids. The V gene's germline CDR1 is SEHNR and CDR2 FQNEAQ (reference sequence). The CDR3 is CASSLDPGADTQYF. The CDR3 DNA reads TGTGCCAGCAGCTTAGATCCGGGCGCAGATACGCAGTATTTT.

This clonotype was seen a few times. A junction boundary mismatches the germline segment, possibly from a read error. The gene calls are TRBV15 and TRBJ1-2, with D possibly matching TRBD1 (5 bases). The CDR3 length is 15 residues. The V gene's germline CDR1 is LNHNV and CDR2 YYDKDF (reference sequence). The chain's CDR3 is CTTSRGRGSNYGYTF. The CDR3 DNA is TGTACCACCAGCAGAGGAAGGGGCTCTAACTATGGCTACACCTTC.

This clonotype was seen more than once but under ten times. This chain joins TRBV7-9 and TRBJ2-5; D is ambiguous. The CDR3 contains 13 residues. The V gene's germline CDR1 is SEHNR and CDR2 FQNEAQ (reference sequence). Trimming took off 5 bases at V and 4 bases at J, with 11 bases between the two ends. The CDR3 region is CASSRAGPETQYF. CDR3 DNA: TGTGCCAGCAGCCGAGCAGGCCCAGAGACCCAGTACTTC.

This clonotype was found many times. This chain links TRBV20-1 with TRBJ1-1, with 7 bases identical to TRBD1. Germline CDR1 is DFQATT and CDR2 is SNEGSKA (reference sequence). This CDR3 is built from 14 residues. V trimming: 6 bases; J trimming: 4 bases; junction bases outside the gene matches: 11. CDR3 sequence reads: CSAPTGALGTEAFF. DNA for the CDR3: TGCAGTGCCCCAACAGGGGCCTTAGGCACTGAAGCTTTCTTT.

The sample holds many counts of this clonotype. This chain joins TRBV24-1 and TRBJ2-5, with D possibly matching TRBD2 (5 bases). Trimming shortened V by 3 bases and J by 5 bases, and 12 bases separated the two germline ends. The CDR3 extends over 14 amino acids. CDR1 and CDR2 (germline): KGHDR, SFDVKD. This chain's CDR3 is CATSDGSLVETQYF. Here the CDR3 DNA reads TGTGCCACCAGTGATGGGAGTTTGGTCGAGACCCAGTACTTC.

This clonotype was seen just once. This chain connects TRBV9 to TRBJ1-1, with 7 bases identical to TRBD1. J gave up 5 bases and V 4 bases, and 14 bases lay outside the gene matches. The CDR3 has 16 residues. Germline loops: CDR1 SGDLS, CDR2 YYNGEE. The CDR3 DNA sequence: TGTGCCAGCAGCCCTAGCGACAGGGCTACAGGGACTGAAGCTTTCTTT. Protein product: CASSPSDRATGTEAFF.

V is TRBV20-1 and J is TRBJ1-2, with D uncertain. Trimming took off 0 bases at V and 8 bases at J, with 16 bases between the two ends. CDR1 and CDR2 (germline): DFQATT, SNEGSKA (reference sequence). The CDR3 length is 14 residues. CDR3 amino acids: CSARDPNSLLGYTF. The CDR3 DNA reads as TGCAGTGCTAGAGATCCGAACAGCCTCTTAGGCTACACCTTC.

This clonotype was seen more than once but under ten times. An end of the junction does not agree with germline; a read error may underlie this. The rearrangement uses TRBV5-1 and TRBJ2-1; 7 bases are shared with TRBD2. Germline V CDR1 and CDR2: SGHRS, YFSETQ. The CDR3 runs 13 residues. The CDR3, as DNA: TGCGCCTGCAGCTTGGGAGGGGATTATGAGCAGTTCTTC. Translating gives CACSLGGDYEQFF.

This clonotype has a handful of counts. The chain carries TRBV3-1 and TRBJ2-3; unclear D gene. Germline-derived CDR1 and CDR2 are LGHDT and YNNKEL (reference sequence). V lost 1 base, J lost 2 bases, and 7 bases lay in between. CDR3 length: 14 amino acids. The CDR3 loop reads CASSQAANTDTQYF. The CDR3 DNA reads TGTGCCAGCAGCCAAGCGGCAAACACAGATACGCAGTATTTT.

This clonotype has a count of ten or more. The CDR3 region has the DNA TGTGCCATTAGGGGGTACAATGAGCAGTTCTTC. Translating gives CAIRGYNEQFF. J is TRBJ2-1 and V is TRBV10-3; possible D gene TRBD1, 6 bases. This CDR3 region has 11 residues. CDR1 and CDR2 from the germline V gene are ENHRY and SYGVKD. V lost 9 bases and J 4 bases, leaving 7 bases between the germline ends.

This clonotype was seen a few times. V gene TRBV7-9 combines with J gene TRBJ2-7; 10 nucleotides align to TRBD2. The CDR3 is made up of 16 amino acids. Germline V gives CDR1 SEHNR, CDR2 FQNEAQ (reference sequence). The ends lost 5 bases at V and 3 bases at J; junction bases unmatched: 10. CDR3 DNA: TGTGCCAGCAGCCTGACAGGACTAGCGGTGAACTACGAGCAGTACTTC. Its protein is CASSLTGLAVNYEQYF.

This clonotype was picked up many times. The genes are TRBV27 and TRBJ2-1; TRBD2 is a possible D gene (6 bases). Germline V gene lookup returns CDR1 MNHEY and CDR2 SMNVEV (reference sequence). The V end lost 3 bases, the J end lost 7 bases, and 13 bases lay between the germline ends. The CDR3 loop spans 14 amino acids. DNA of the CDR3: TGTGCCAGCAGTTTGGACTACCGGGGGAATGAGCAGTTCTTC. Amino acid sequence: CASSLDYRGNEQFF.

This clonotype was detected many times. The V gene is TRBV20-1, the J gene TRBJ2-3; D gene uncertain. The CDR3 covers 12 residues. Germline V gene lookup returns CDR1 DFQATT and CDR2 SNEGSKA (reference sequence). Deletions cut 5 bases from V and 4 bases from J, with 10 bases between. The CDR3 reads CSAHHSADTQYF. The CDR3 nucleotides are TGCAGTGCTCATCACTCCGCAGATACGCAGTATTTT.

This clonotype was seen ten or more times. The J gene is TRBJ1-2, the V gene TRBV6-2 or TRBV6-3; D perhaps matches TRBD1 (6 bases). Germline V lookup: CDR1 MNHEY, CDR2 SVGEGT. The germline V and J ends were trimmed by 7 bases and 8 bases, with 20 bases remaining between them. CDR3 length: 14 residues. CDR3 residues: CASKNWGQRRGYTF. The DNA of the CDR3 is TGTGCCAGCAAGAACTGGGGACAACGCCGGGGCTACACCTTC.

This clonotype was detected many times. J is TRBJ2-1 and V is TRBV5-1; 11 bases match TRBD2. V lost 1 base and J lost 5; bases outside the gene matches: 8. Germline assignment: CDR1 SGHRS and CDR2 YFSETQ. The length of the CDR3 is 17 residues. The CDR3 is CASSLFWVAGGNNEQFF. CDR3 coding DNA: TGCGCCAGCAGCTTGTTCTGGGTAGCGGGAGGGAACAATGAGCAGTTCTTC. The full variable domain, its missing parts supplied by reference TRBV5-1 and TRBJ2-1, is KAGVTQTPRYLIKTRGQQVTLSCSPISGHRSVSWYQQTPGQGLQFLFEYFSETQRNKGNFPGRFSGRQFSNSRSEMNVSTLELGDSALYLCASSLFWVAGGNNEQFFGPGTRLTVL.

The gene calls are TRBV6-6 and TRBJ1-4, with 7 nucleotides matching TRBD1. Germline V gene lookup returns CDR1 MNHNY and CDR2 SVGAGI (reference sequence). The CDR3 sequence is 17 residues long. V dropped 0 bases and J dropped 8; count of bases not matched to a gene: 12. CDR3: CASSYSKGQKGSEKLFF. The CDR3, as DNA: TGTGCCAGCAGTTACTCGAAGGGACAGAAAGGAAGCGAAAAACTGTTTTTT.

This clonotype turned up a few times. This clone may be a read error of a much larger clone one base away. The V gene is TRBV15, the J gene TRBJ2-7, with D possibly being TRBD1 (5 bases). CDR3 length equals 16 residues. CDR1 LNHNV and CDR2 YYDKDF come from the germline V gene (reference sequence). V lost 1 base and J lost 0, with 13 bases in between. The CDR3 protein is CATSRVGATVSYEQYF. In DNA form, the CDR3 reads TGTGCCACCAGCAGAGTTGGGGCGACAGTCTCCTACGAGCAGTACTTC.

The chain has TRBV5-1 and TRBJ2-7; TRBD2 matches 10 bases. CDR3 length equals 15 residues. J was trimmed by 6 bases and V by 3 bases; bases with no gene match: 9. Germline V lookup: CDR1 SGHRS, CDR2 YFSETQ. The CDR3, as DNA: TGCGCCAGCAGCTCCTCGAGCGGGAGGGCCCGCGAGCAGTACTTC. Translation gives CASSSSSGRAREQYF.

This clonotype came up a few times. The chain couples TRBV5-1 to TRBJ1-1; tentative D call: TRBD1 (5 bases). Trimming pared 4 bases from V and 4 bases from J, leaving 11 bases between. This CDR3 has 13 residues. Germline CDR1 and CDR2: SGHRS and YFSETQ. DNA of the CDR3: TGCGCCAGCAGCAGCAGGGATGCCACTGAAGCTTTCTTT. Translation gives CASSSRDATEAFF. Using reference TRBV5-1 and TRBJ1-1 for the parts outside the CDR3, the full variable domain is KAGVTQTPRYLIKTRGQQVTLSCSPISGHRSVSWYQQTPGQGLQFLFEYFSETQRNKGNFPGRFSGRQFSNSRSEMNVSTLELGDSALYLCASSSRDATEAFFGQGTRLTVV.

This clonotype came up a few times. This chain joins TRBV5-6 and TRBJ1-2, with a weak D call TRBD1 (6 bases). CDR1 and CDR2 (germline): SGHDT, YYEEEE. V was trimmed by 4 bases and J by 0 bases, leaving 16 bases between them. This CDR3 region has 16 residues. DNA for the CDR3: TGTGCCAGCAGCCGGGGGCCAGGACTGTCTAACTATGGCTACACCTTC. Encoded protein: CASSRGPGLSNYGYTF.

This sequence joins TRBV20-1 and TRBJ2-3, with D tentatively TRBD1 or TRBD2 (5 bases each). Germline-derived CDR1 and CDR2 are DFQATT and SNEGSKA (reference sequence). This CDR3 region has 12 residues. V was clipped by 1 base and J by 4 bases, with 6 bases between them. DNA of the CDR3: TGCAGTGCTAGAGTGGGGGCAGATACGCAGTATTTT. Amino acids: CSARVGADTQYF.

This clonotype was detected a few times. The V and J genes are TRBV2 and TRBJ1-2; D might be TRBD1 (5 bases). V was cut by 5 bases and J by 2 bases, with 15 bases left in between. The germline CDR1 and CDR2 sequences are SNHLY and FYNNEI. This CDR3 spans 15 amino acids. The CDR3 loop is CASSLLGEGNYGYTF. As DNA, the CDR3 is TGTGCCAGCAGTCTCCTGGGGGAGGGGAACTATGGCTACACCTTC. The entire variable domain, with the rest obtained from reference TRBV2 and TRBJ1-2, is as follows: EPEVTQTPSHQVTQMGQEVILRCVPISNHLYFYWYRQILGQKVEFLVSFYNNEISEKSEIFDDQFSVERPDGSNFTLKIRSTKLEDSAMYFCASSLLGEGNYGYTFGSGTRLTVV.

This clonotype was recorded many times. This chain links TRBV20-1 with TRBJ2-7; possibly TRBD1 for D (6 bases). The CDR3 is 14 residues long. V dropped 4 bases and J dropped 3 bases, with 16 bases sitting between them. Germline V gene lookup returns CDR1 DFQATT and CDR2 SNEGSKA (reference sequence). CDR3 in DNA: TGCAGTGCTAAGCCAGGGGTTGATGTCTACGAGCAGTACTTC. It codes for CSAKPGVDVYEQYF.

There are a few counts of this clonotype. The CDR3 nucleotides read TGTGCCAGCAGCTTACCGGGCAGAACTAATGAAAAACTGTTTTTT. Its translation is CASSLPGRTNEKLFF. The rearrangement uses TRBV11-2 and TRBJ1-4; no clear D. This CDR3 region has 15 residues. CDR1 is SGHAT, CDR2 FQNNGV, per germline. Trimming removed 2 bases from V and 1 base from J, with 8 bases in between.

This clonotype was counted a few times. The chain uses TRBV20-1 and TRBJ1-6, with D unresolved. Trimming removed 6 bases at V and 0 bases at J, with 6 bases between. Germline CDR1 DFQATT, CDR2 SNEGSKA (reference sequence). The CDR3 runs 13 residues. The CDR3 is CSAWDSYNSPLHF. CDR3 nucleotides: TGCAGTGCATGGGACTCCTATAATTCACCCCTCCACTTT.